The rows below give T cell receptor beta chains drawn from one sample of a study of shared clonotypes between healthy human individuals. Using immunoSEQ multiplex PCR, the repertoire was profiled, and TCRdb retains in-frame clones only, with some absent. Among about 2,500,000 clones listed, 85% to 95% were seen once. Material: naive CD4+ T cells sorted from blood. The receptors shown here come from a man between 18 and 29 years old in good health. Each CDR3 is given with its conserved first and last residue. A D gene is named only where the DNA matches it firmly. The size entry is marked missing in some rows and otherwise reads once, few, many or a size class.

TRBJ1-1 | TRBV2 | . | once | CASCGLPGMGEAFF | TGTGCCAGCTGTGGCCTCCCAGGGATGGGAGAAGCTTTCTTT
TRBJ1-4 | TRBV5-1 | . | . | CASSRSGEVNEKLFF | TGCGCCAGCTCCCGGTCGGGGGAGGTAAATGAAAAACTGTTTTTT
TRBJ2-7 | TRBV28 | . | . | CASANSGSRGYEQYF | TGTGCCAGCGCAAACTCCGGGAGTCGAGGGTACGAGCAGTACTTC
TRBJ2-7 | TRBV28 | . | . | CASSPPGMAYEQYF | TGTGCCAGCAGTCCCCCAGGGATGGCCTACGAGCAGTACTTC
TRBJ1-6 | TRBV6-1 | . | . | CASSEAEGSPLHF | TGTGCCAGCAGTGAAGCCGAGGGGTCACCCCTCCACTTT
TRBJ2-3 | TRBV28 | . | . | CASRGTLGRERMTDTQYF | TGTGCCAGCAGAGGGACATTAGGACGAGAGAGGATGACAGATACGCAGTATTTT
TRBJ2-7 | TRBV7-2 | . | . | CASSLGRGLTYEQYF | TGTGCCAGCAGCTTAGGGCGGGGGCTTACCTACGAGCAGTACTTC
TRBJ1-5 | TRBV30 | . | . | CAWSSLQSNQPQHF | TGTGCCTGGAGTTCTCTCCAGAGTAATCAGCCCCAGCATTTT
TRBJ2-7 | TRBV10-3 | . | . | CAIRNDGSSYEQYF | TGTGCCATCAGGAACGACGGGAGCTCCTACGAGCAGTACTTC
TRBJ2-1 | TRBV5-1 | . | . | CASSLGSTSGNEQFF | TGCGCCAGCAGCTTGGGGTCTACGTCGGGCAATGAGCAGTTCTTC
TRBJ2-1 | TRBV11-3 | TRBD2 | . | CASSLQGLAVNNEQFF | TGTGCCAGCAGCTTACAAGGACTAGCGGTCAACAATGAGCAGTTCTTC
TRBJ2-3 | TRBV4-2 | TRBD1 | . | CASSQVTGTGVTDTQYF | TGTGCCAGCAGCCAGGTTACCGGGACAGGGGTCACAGATACGCAGTATTTT
TRBJ2-7 | TRBV7-2 | TRBD2 | . | CASSKAGGVTYEQYF | TGTGCCAGCAGCAAAGCGGGAGGGGTGACCTACGAGCAGTACTTC
TRBJ2-6 | TRBV5-1 | TRBD1 | . | CASSRTGSNSGANVLTF | TGCGCCAGCAGCCGGACAGGGTCCAACTCTGGGGCCAACGTCCTGACTTTC
TRBJ1-2 | TRBV30 | TRBD1 | . | CAWDRTGGSYGYTF | TGTGCCTGGGACCGGACAGGGGGCTCCTATGGCTACACCTTC
TRBJ2-6 | TRBV9 | . | . | CASSVDAWGAGANVLTF | TGTGCCAGCAGCGTAGACGCATGGGGGGCTGGGGCCAACGTCCTGACTTTC
TRBJ2-3 | TRBV19 | . | . | CASSIGVGDTQYF | TGTGCCAGTAGTATCGGGGTGGGAGATACGCAGTATTTT
TRBJ2-5 | TRBV18 | . | . | CASSPRGGDFQETQYF | TGTGCCAGCTCACCACGGGGCGGGGACTTCCAAGAGACCCAGTACTTC
TRBJ2-7 | TRBV30 | . | . | CAWRIHGGTYEQYF | TGTGCCTGGAGGATACACGGCGGGACCTACGAGCAGTACTTC
TRBJ1-4 | TRBV5-1 | . | once | CASSQGLRDYGEKLFF | TGCGCCAGCAGTCAGGGGCTGCGGGACTATGGAGAAAAACTGTTTTTT
TRBJ1-5 | TRBV11-2 | . | . | CASSLDKGNFNQPQHF | TGTGCCAGCAGCTTAGATAAGGGAAACTTCAATCAGCCCCAGCATTTT
TRBJ2-3 | TRBV9 | TRBD2 | . | CASSVSGTTDTQYF | TGTGCCAGCAGCGTGAGCGGGACCACAGATACGCAGTATTTT
TRBJ1-1 | TRBV7-2 | . | . | CASSLRRTPLEAFF | TGTGCCAGCAGCTTAAGGCGGACGCCACTTGAAGCTTTCTTT
TRBJ1-4 | TRBV19 | . | once | CASKGRATNEKLFF | TGTGCCTCGAAGGGGCGAGCAACTAATGAAAAACTGTTTTTT
TRBJ1-6 | TRBV2 | . | . | CASTGGSGYNSPLHF | TGTGCCAGCACCGGGGGGTCAGGCTATAATTCACCCCTCCACTTT
TRBJ2-7 | TRBV10-3 | TRBD2 | . | CAITSGAKFEQYF | TGTGCCATCACTAGCGGGGCAAAGTTCGAGCAGTACTTC
TRBJ2-3 | TRBV5-1 | TRBD2 | . | CASSTGTSGLTDTQYF | TGCGCCAGCAGCACAGGGACTAGCGGACTCACAGATACGCAGTATTTT
TRBJ2-2 | TRBV5-1 | TRBD2 | . | CASSLDGTRSTGELFF | TGCGCCAGCAGCTTGGACGGGACTAGAAGCACCGGGGAGCTGTTTTTT
TRBJ2-7 | TRBV6-1 | TRBD1 | . | CASSHGTEGFLEQYF | TGTGCCAGCAGTCACGGGACAGAGGGGTTCCTCGAGCAGTACTTC